A single sample gave rise to the 17 T cell receptor beta chains below, sequenced in a study of neurological immune-mediated disorders (dated by TCRdb to about 2019). Receptor amplification or capture employed 5' RACE. The sample was run on an Illumina HiSeq 2500. Using fastp trimming at Q25 and MiXCR clonotype assembly, TCRdb reanalyzed the public sequencing data and kept in-frame beta chains. Rows with a matching CDR3 protein are joined into one entry that keeps the most common DNA and genes. The sample table lists fewer than 90,000 distinct CDR3 sequences, roughly 5% of them with a count of one. 7.4% of the sample lies in the top ten. The material sequenced was PBMCs. The source is a young man with multiple sclerosis.

This clonotype has ten or more counts. The chain uses TRBV7-2 and TRBJ2-7; 8 bases are shared with TRBD1. The V segment lost 6 bases and the J segment 2 bases; nucleotides outside the gene matches: 12. CDR1 SGHTA and CDR2 FQGNSA come from the germline V gene. CDR3 length: 16 amino acids. Here the CDR3 DNA reads TGTGCCAGCAGGGGGGCGCAGGGGGCCGGAGCCTACGAGCAGTACTTC. It specifies CASRGAQGAGAYEQYF.

There are many counts of this clonotype. The V and J genes are TRBV5-1 and TRBJ2-1, with D possibly matching TRBD2 (5 bases). The CDR3 contains 13 residues. Trimming took 2 bases from V and 9 from J, leaving 12 bases between them. The V gene's germline CDR1 is SGHRS and CDR2 YFSETQ. CDR3 DNA sequence: TGCGCCAGCAGCTTCTCTAGCAACAGTGAGCAGTTCTTC. Protein sequence: CASSFSSNSEQFF. The whole variable domain, remainder taken from reference TRBV5-1 and TRBJ2-1, is KAGVTQTPRYLIKTRGQQVTLSCSPISGHRSVSWYQQTPGQGLQFLFEYFSETQRNKGNFPGRFSGRQFSNSRSEMNVSTLELGDSALYLCASSFSSNSEQFFGPGTRLTVL.

This clonotype was seen ten or more times. The chain combines TRBV3-1 with TRBJ2-3; TRBD2 aligns across 12 bases. The CDR3 length is 17 residues. The J segment lost 2 bases and the V segment lost 3 bases, leaving 6 bases of the junction unmatched. Looked up from germline, CDR1 is LGHDT and CDR2 is YNNKEL (reference sequence). CDR3 region: CASSHRTSGAYTDTQYF. In nucleotides, the CDR3 is TGTGCCAGCAGCCACCGGACTAGCGGGGCGTACACAGATACGCAGTATTTT.

This clonotype was counted at least ten times. The CDR3 coding sequence is TGTGCCACCAGCATAAGGGGCGAGCAGTACTTC. Protein sequence: CATSIRGEQYF. The chain is built from TRBV15 and TRBJ2-7; maybe TRBD1 (5 bases). The CDR3 runs to 11 residues. Trimming took off 4 bases at V and 6 bases at J, with 7 bases between the two ends. Germline V gene lookup returns CDR1 LNHNV and CDR2 YYDKDF (reference sequence).

This clonotype has at least ten counts. V gene TRBV10-3 combines with J gene TRBJ1-1; a weak D match, TRBD1 (5 bases). V was cut by 5 bases and J by 1 base, with 14 bases left in between. Per germline, CDR1 ENHRY and CDR2 SYGVKD. There are 15 residues in the CDR3. CDR3 in DNA: TGTGCCATCAGTCTTCCCGGGACCGAGAACACTGAAGCTTTCTTT. Protein product: CAISLPGTENTEAFF.

There are many counts of this clonotype. The chain uses TRBV20-1 and TRBJ2-3; D is perhaps TRBD1 or TRBD2 (5 bases each). The CDR3 runs 13 residues. V dropped 3 bases and J dropped 6 bases, with 13 bases sitting between them. Germline CDR1 reads DFQATT; CDR2 reads SNEGSKA (reference sequence). Here the CDR3 DNA reads TGCAGTGCTAGGGTCCCGGGGCACGATACGCAGTATTTT. This gives the protein CSARVPGHDTQYF.

This clonotype was picked up many times. This chain connects TRBV20-1 to TRBJ2-7; the D gene is possibly TRBD2 (6 bases). The V and J ends lost 0 bases and 2 bases respectively, with 14 bases between them. This CDR3 has 15 residues. Looked up from germline, CDR1 is DFQATT and CDR2 is SNEGSKA (reference sequence). DNA of the CDR3: TGCAGTGCTAGAGATCCGAACGGAGGGACCTACGAGCAGTACTTC. This codes for CSARDPNGGTYEQYF.

There are many counts of this clonotype. This chain connects TRBV20-1 to TRBJ2-1, with TRBD2 as a possible D gene (6 bases). This CDR3 has 15 residues. V lost 6 bases and J 4 bases, leaving 19 bases between the germline ends. Germline lookup yields CDR1 DFQATT and CDR2 SNEGSKA (reference sequence). The CDR3 loop reads CSAFIAEKGYNEQFF. In nucleotides, the CDR3 is TGCAGTGCGTTCATAGCGGAGAAGGGGTACAATGAGCAGTTCTTC.

CDR3 region: CSARYLAGVVDTQYF. The DNA of the CDR3 is TGCAGTGCTAGATACCTAGCGGGAGTGGTAGATACGCAGTATTTT. The rearrangement links TRBV20-1 to TRBJ2-3; 10 nucleotides agree with TRBD2. The CDR3 spans 15 residues. The V gene end was trimmed by 2 bases and the J gene end by 5 bases; junction bases not matched to a gene: 7. The germline V gene encodes CDR1 DFQATT and CDR2 SNEGSKA (reference sequence).

Worth noting for this clonotype: Because it lacks the conserved phenylalanine or tryptophan at the end, this CDR3 is likely a read error. The chain employs TRBV29-1 and TRBJ1-1, with 7 bases fitting TRBD1. The V gene's germline CDR1 is SQVTM and CDR2 ANQGSEA. Unmatched junction bases numbered 14, after V lost 7 bases and J lost 0 bases. CDR3 length: 16 residues. CDR3 loop: CSATQPGQPMNTEAFS. In DNA form, the CDR3 reads TGCAGCGCTACCCAACCGGGACAGCCAATGAACACTGAAGCTTTCTCT.

At least ten counts were recorded for this clonotype. The chain uses TRBV5-1 and TRBJ2-1, with 7 bases matching TRBD2. Per germline, CDR1 SGHRS and CDR2 YFSETQ. This CDR3 contains 14 residues. After removal of 9 bases from V and 5 bases from J, the junction contained 11 bases not matched to a gene. The CDR3 DNA reads as TGCGCCACTCGAGCGGGAAGCGATAACAATGAGCAGTTCTTC. As protein: CATRAGSDNNEQFF.

This clonotype was detected many times. The J gene is TRBJ2-7, the V gene TRBV5-1; no firm D call. V was clipped by 0 bases and J by 7 bases, with 14 bases between them. The germline gives CDR1 SGHRS, CDR2 YFSETQ. CDR3 size: 14 residues. For the CDR3, the DNA is TGCGCCAGCAGCTTGGATCCGGTAGGGATTGAGCAGTACTTC. Amino acid sequence: CASSLDPVGIEQYF.

This clonotype occurred many times. The genes are TRBV7-2 and TRBJ2-7; no definite D call. V dropped 5 bases and J dropped 3 bases, with 11 bases sitting between them. The CDR3 covers 13 residues. From germline, CDR1 is SGHTA and CDR2 FQGNSA. The CDR3 loop reads CASSLNSGYEQYF. In nucleotides, the CDR3 is TGTGCCAGCAGCCTCAACTCGGGCTACGAGCAGTACTTC.

This clonotype appeared many times. The V and J genes are TRBV7-6 and TRBJ2-5; TRBD2 matches 8 bases. The CDR3 has 15 amino acids. With 3 bases clipped from V and 5 bases from J, the junction kept 8 bases outside the gene matches. Germline lookup yields CDR1 SGHVS and CDR2 FNYEAQ. The CDR3 sequence: CASSLGRGAVETQYF. CDR3 DNA sequence: TGTGCCAGCAGCTTGGGGCGGGGGGCAGTGGAGACCCAGTACTTC.

This clonotype was counted at least ten times. The gene calls are TRBV9 and TRBJ2-7; the D call may be TRBD1 or TRBD2 (6 bases each). The CDR3 sequence is 14 residues long. The germline CDR1 and CDR2 sequences are SGDLS and YYNGEE. Deletions cut 0 bases from V and 2 bases from J, with 9 bases between. This chain's CDR3 is CASSVGGAPYEQYF. The CDR3 coding sequence is TGTGCCAGCAGCGTAGGGGGGGCACCCTACGAGCAGTACTTC.

This clonotype was seen at least ten times. This sequence joins TRBV6-2 or TRBV6-3 and TRBJ1-5; TRBD1 matches at 8 bases. The CDR3 consists of 14 residues. Losses at the gene ends were 6 bases for V and 0 bases for J; bases not matched to a gene: 1. Germline loops: CDR1 MNHEY, CDR2 SVGEGT. The CDR3 coding sequence is TGTGCCAGCAGGACAGGGGTTAGCAATCAGCCCCAGCATTTT. This sequence encodes CASRTGVSNQPQHF.

This clonotype was seen ten or more times. The chain couples TRBV5-1 to TRBJ2-1, with 9 nucleotides matching TRBD2. Germline trimming cut 5 bases from V and 7 bases from J; bases unmatched to any gene: 10. The CDR3 is 15 residues long. Germline V gene data show CDR1 as SGHRS and CDR2 as YFSETQ. This CDR3 reads CASRVGSGGGNEQFF. Written as DNA, the CDR3 is TGCGCCAGCAGAGTTGGTAGCGGGGGTGGAAATGAGCAGTTCTTC.